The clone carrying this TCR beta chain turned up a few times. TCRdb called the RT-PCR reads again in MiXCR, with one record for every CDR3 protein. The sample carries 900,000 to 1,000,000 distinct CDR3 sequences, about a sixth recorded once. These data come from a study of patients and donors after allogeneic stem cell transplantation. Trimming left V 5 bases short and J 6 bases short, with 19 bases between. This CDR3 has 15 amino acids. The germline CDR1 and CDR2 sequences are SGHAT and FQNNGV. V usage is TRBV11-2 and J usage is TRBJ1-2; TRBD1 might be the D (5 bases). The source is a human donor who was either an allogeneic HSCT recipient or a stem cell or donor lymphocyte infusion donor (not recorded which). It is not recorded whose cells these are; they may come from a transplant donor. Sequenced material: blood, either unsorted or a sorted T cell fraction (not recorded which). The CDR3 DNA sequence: TGTGCCAGCAGCGGTTTGGAGGGGCCATTGGATGGCTACACCTTC. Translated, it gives CASSGLEGPLDGYTF.